These 10 T cell receptor beta chains were sequenced from one sample in a study of shared clonotypes between healthy human individuals. This table comes from immunoSEQ multiplex PCR, and its TCRdb copy is limited to in-frame clones, with some not included. In the table there are some 450,000 clones, 70% to 80% of which are singletons. Sequenced input: PBMCs. Receptor source: a woman aged 40 to 50 in good health. Some clones in this sample may be carry-over from other donors' samples.

The chain links TRBV11-2 to TRBJ2-7; tentatively, D is TRBD2 (6 bases). The ends were cut back, 0 bases at V and 2 bases at J, with 14 bases in the middle. The germline V gene has CDR1 SGHAT and CDR2 FQNNGV. The CDR3 totals 16 residues. The CDR3 loop is CASSLDLRDWAYEQYF. In DNA form, the CDR3 reads TGTGCCAGCAGCTTAGATCTTCGGGACTGGGCCTACGAGCAGTACTTC.

The rearrangement links TRBV5-1 to TRBJ2-1, with D possibly called TRBD1 or TRBD2 (6 bases each). The V end lost 4 bases, the J end lost 0 bases, and 17 bases lay between the germline ends. CDR1 SGHRS and CDR2 YFSETQ come from the germline V gene. The CDR3 runs to 17 residues. The CDR3, as DNA: TGCGCCAGCAGCCCGGGGGCCGGGTTGAGCTCCTACAATGAGCAGTTCTTC. Translation: CASSPGAGLSSYNEQFF.

V is TRBV11-2 and J is TRBJ1-5; TRBD1 might be the D (6 bases). Germline assignment: CDR1 SGHAT and CDR2 FQNNGV. There are 19 residues in the CDR3. V gave up 5 bases and J gave up 0 bases, with 23 bases separating them. CDR3 coding DNA: TGTGCCAGCAGCCTTCCGGTCGACAGGACCTATTATAGCAATCAGCCCCAGCATTTT. Amino acid sequence: CASSLPVDRTYYSNQPQHF.

This sequence joins TRBV6-1 and TRBJ2-7; D is unclear. The CDR3 is 12 amino acids. The germline V gene encodes CDR1 MNHNS and CDR2 SASEGT. The V and J ends lost 6 bases and 1 base respectively, with 7 bases between them. CDR3 coding DNA: TGTGCCAGCAGGACTGCTTCCTACGAGCAGTACTTC. Residues: CASRTASYEQYF.

This clone was picked up a small number of times. The gene calls are TRBV12-5 and TRBJ2-3, with D possibly matching TRBD2 (6 bases). V was pared by 6 bases and J by 7 bases, with 20 bases between. Germline V gene lookup returns CDR1 LGHNT and CDR2 FRNRAP. The CDR3 consists of 15 residues. The CDR3 protein is CASGTTGLPENTQYF. The CDR3 DNA reads TGTGCTAGTGGAACCACGGGACTGCCCGAGAATACGCAGTATTTT.

Notes on this clone: The sample carries other DNA sequences with the same CDR3. V gene TRBV28 combines with J gene TRBJ1-5; tentatively, D is TRBD1 (6 bases). Trimming removed 6 bases at V and 4 bases at J, with 7 bases between. CDR1 MDHEN and CDR2 SYDVKM come from the germline V gene. The CDR3 has 12 amino acids. In DNA form, the CDR3 reads TGTGCCAGCAGGGACAGTAATCAGCCCCAGCATTTT. It codes for CASRDSNQPQHF.

V gene TRBV4-3 combines with J gene TRBJ2-7; D might be TRBD2 (6 bases). Trimming took off 3 bases at V and 6 bases at J, with 21 bases between the two ends. The CDR3 loop spans 16 amino acids. Germline lookup yields CDR1 LGHNA and CDR2 YSLEER. CDR3: CASSQRLPGLRAEQYF. The DNA for the CDR3 is TGCGCCAGCAGCCAGAGATTACCGGGACTCCGGGCCGAGCAGTACTTC.

This clone was seen more than once but under ten times. Other DNA variants within this sample encode the same CDR3. The gene calls are TRBV5-6 and TRBJ2-7; D is uncertain. From germline, CDR1 is SGHDT and CDR2 YYEEEE. This CDR3 region has 15 residues. Trimming took off 1 base at V and 1 base at J, with 12 bases between the two ends. The CDR3 DNA is TGTGCCAGCAGCTTGCGTTTTCTGGGTTCCTACGAGCAGTACTTC. This gives the protein CASSLRFLGSYEQYF.

The rearrangement joins TRBV7-2 to TRBJ1-1; weak D call: TRBD1 (5 bases). The germline V and J ends were trimmed by 7 bases and 5 bases, with 17 bases remaining between them. The CDR3 spans 14 residues. In germline, CDR1 is SGHTA, CDR2 FQGNSA. CDR3: CASIKAGRGTEAFF. CDR3 coding DNA: TGTGCCAGCATCAAGGCGGGGCGGGGGACTGAAGCTTTCTTT.

The CDR3 reads CASSVEAGGYYEQYF. CDR3 nucleotide sequence: TGTGCCAGCAGCGTAGAAGCGGGAGGGTACTACGAGCAGTACTTC. The chain links TRBV9 to TRBJ2-7; 10 bases align to TRBD2. CDR1 and CDR2 from the germline V gene are SGDLS and YYNGEE. Trimming cost V 0 bases and J 3 bases; bases outside gene matches: 3. The CDR3 sequence is 15 residues long. Based on the CDR3 plus reference TRBV9 and TRBJ2-7, the full variable domain is DSGVTQTPKHLITATGQRVTLRCSPRSGDLSVYWYQQSLDQGLQFLIQYYNGEERAKGNILERFSAQQFPDLHSELNLSSLELGDSALYFCASSVEAGGYYEQYFGPGTRLTVT.